These 19 T cell receptor beta chains came from one sample sequenced in a study of shared clonotypes between healthy human individuals. Method: immunoSEQ multiplex PCR; TCRdb's copy keeps in-frame clones and lacks some. The sample records about 2,500,000 clones, over 85% being singletons. Sequencing was performed on naive CD4+ T cells sorted from blood. Subset indicated: CD45RA+ positively selected. These receptor sequences come from a man younger than 35 in good health.

This chain uses TRBV30 with TRBJ2-2; possible D gene TRBD1, 5 bases. The CDR3 totals 13 residues. The V end lost 2 bases, the J end lost 4 bases, and 8 bases lay between the germline ends. Germline values: CDR1 GTSNPN, CDR2 SVGIG (reference sequence). DNA for the CDR3: TGTGCCTGGAGTTTGCAGGGCACCGGGGAGCTGTTTTTT. This codes for CAWSLQGTGELFF.

The genes are TRBV25-1 and TRBJ2-2; TRBD1 matches at 7 bases. V lost 5 bases to trimming and J lost 2 bases; unmatched junction nucleotides: 5. There are 15 residues in the CDR3. Germline V gene sequence: CDR1 MGHDK, CDR2 SYGVNS. Here the CDR3 reads CASSTGTVNTGELFF. The CDR3 bases are TGTGCCAGCAGTACCGGGACAGTAAACACCGGGGAGCTGTTTTTT.

This sequence joins TRBV2 and TRBJ1-6; 7 bases line up with TRBD1. The CDR3 is 13 amino acids. The J segment lost 14 bases and the V segment lost 5 bases, leaving 9 bases of the junction unmatched. The germline V gene encodes CDR1 SNHLY and CDR2 FYNNEI. CDR3 DNA: TGTGCCAGCAGTCGCGACAGGGAAATTGCCCTCCACTTT. This translates into CASSRDREIALHF.

CDR3 protein: CASSPLTGSGTGELFF. CDR3 sequence (DNA): TGCGCCAGCAGCCCCCTAACAGGTAGTGGCACCGGGGAGCTGTTTTTT. The V call is TRBV5-1, the J call TRBJ2-2; a possible D gene is TRBD1 (5 bases). Trimming stripped 4 bases from V and 4 bases from J, with 17 bases between. In germline, CDR1 is SGHRS, CDR2 YFSETQ. This CDR3 has 16 amino acids.

This chain links TRBV10-1 with TRBJ1-1; 7 bases align to TRBD1. Trimming cost V 4 bases and J 4 bases; bases outside gene matches: 6. Germline-derived CDR1 and CDR2 are WNHNN and SYGVQD (reference sequence). The CDR3 is made up of 14 amino acids. CDR3 in amino acids: CASSALQGSTEAFF. The CDR3 region has the DNA TGCGCCAGCAGTGCGTTACAGGGGAGCACTGAAGCTTTCTTT.

CDR3 amino acids: CASSTKQGVAKNIQYF. CDR3 nucleotide sequence: TGTGCCAGCAGCACTAAGCAGGGGGTGGCCAAAAACATTCAGTACTTC. The rearrangement uses TRBV5-6 and TRBJ2-4; 7 positions match TRBD1. This CDR3 spans 16 amino acids. Germline-derived CDR1 and CDR2 are SGHDT and YYEEEE. The V segment lost 4 bases and the J segment 1 base; nucleotides outside the gene matches: 8. Full variable domain (rest looked up from reference TRBV5-6 and TRBJ2-4): DAGVTQSPTHLIKTRGQQVTLRCSPKSGHDTVSWYQQALGQGPQFIFQYYEEEERQRGNFPDRFSGHQFPNYSSELNVNALLLGDSALYLCASSTKQGVAKNIQYFGAGTRLSVL.

In the case of this clone: Other nucleotide sequences from this sample produce the same CDR3. The chain links TRBV6-5 to TRBJ2-2; weak D call: TRBD1 (6 bases). CDR3 length: 13 amino acids. V lost 6 bases and J 4 bases, leaving 9 bases between the germline ends. CDR1 is MNHEY, CDR2 SVGAGI, per germline. In DNA form, the CDR3 reads TGTGCCAGCAGCAGAGGGGGCACCGGGGAGCTGTTTTTT. Its protein product is CASSRGGTGELFF.

The chain combines TRBV2 with TRBJ2-7, with D uncertain. Trimming removed 5 bases from V and 2 bases from J, with 7 bases in between. Germline lookup yields CDR1 SNHLY and CDR2 FYNNEI. This CDR3 comprises 12 residues. The CDR3 loop is CASSYSTYEQYF. The DNA of the CDR3 is TGTGCCAGCAGTTACAGTACCTACGAGCAGTACTTC.

The chain uses TRBV6-6 and TRBJ2-3; no definite D call. V dropped 6 bases and J dropped 5 bases, with 3 bases sitting between them. Germline V CDR1 and CDR2: MNHNY, SVGAGI (reference sequence). The CDR3 consists of 10 residues. The CDR3 region has the DNA TGTGCCAGCAGCCTAGATACGCAGTATTTT. Translated, it gives CASSLDTQYF.

The chain combines TRBV11-3 with TRBJ2-2; D remains ambiguous. Germline V gene sequence: CDR1 SGHNT, CDR2 YENEEA. The V and J ends lost 5 bases and 12 bases respectively, with 13 bases between them. The CDR3 consists of 12 residues. The CDR3 loop reads CASSLRAGKLFF. The CDR3 coding sequence is TGTGCCAGCAGCCTAAGGGCCGGTAAGCTGTTTTTT.

The J gene is TRBJ2-7, the V gene TRBV12-5; D is undetermined. The CDR3 spans 15 residues. V lost 6 bases to trimming and J lost 1 base, with 16 bases between them. Germline V lookup: CDR1 LGHNT, CDR2 FRNRAP. In DNA form, the CDR3 reads TGTGCTAGTGGCCCCTTTCAGCCGGGTTCCTACGAGCAGTACTTC. It yields the protein CASGPFQPGSYEQYF.

The rearrangement joins TRBV5-4 to TRBJ2-7; a weak D match, TRBD2 (5 bases). CDR3 size: 15 residues. CDR1 and CDR2 (germline): SGHNT, YYREEE (reference sequence). V was cut by 0 bases and J by 0 bases, with 10 bases left in between. This chain's CDR3 is CASSLVGISSYEQYF. CDR3 nucleotide sequence: TGTGCCAGCAGCTTGGTCGGGATTAGCTCCTACGAGCAGTACTTC.

The chain joins TRBV28 to TRBJ2-5; TRBD1 might be the D (5 bases). Germline V CDR1 and CDR2: MDHEN, SYDVKM. The CDR3 runs to 15 residues. Trimming took off 3 bases at V and 4 bases at J, with 15 bases between the two ends. CDR3 coding DNA: TGTGCCAGCAGTTTGAAGGGGCCGCAGGCAGAGACCCAGTACTTC. The encoded protein is CASSLKGPQAETQYF. Supplemented by reference TRBV28 and TRBJ2-5, the full variable domain reads DVKVTQSSRYLVKRTGEKVFLECVQDMDHENMFWYRQDPGLGLRLIYFSYDVKMKEKGDIPEGYSVSREKKERFSLILESASTNQTSMYLCASSLKGPQAETQYFGPGTRLLVL.

This chain uses TRBV30 with TRBJ2-3; 11 nucleotides agree with TRBD2. The CDR3 has 15 residues. The V and J ends lost 0 bases and 6 bases, in that order; junction bases with no gene match: 5. Germline CDR1 and CDR2: GTSNPN and SVGIG (reference sequence). The CDR3 sequence: CAWSVNSGGADTQYF. CDR3 DNA: TGTGCCTGGAGTGTGAATAGCGGGGGGGCCGATACGCAGTATTTT.

This rearrangement joins TRBV28 to TRBJ2-1, with 8 bases aligning to TRBD1. Losses at the gene ends were 4 bases for V and 9 bases for J; bases not matched to a gene: 11. This CDR3 contains 15 residues. Looked up from germline, CDR1 is MDHEN and CDR2 is SYDVKM. This CDR3 is CASSSDLDRATEQFF. The DNA for the CDR3 is TGTGCCAGCAGTTCAGACCTGGACAGGGCCACTGAGCAGTTCTTC.

The V and J genes are TRBV2 and TRBJ2-3; 7 positions match TRBD2. This CDR3 contains 13 residues. CDR1 is SNHLY, CDR2 FYNNEI, per germline. The trim removed 6 bases at V and 8 bases at J, leaving 8 bases unmatched. The CDR3 nucleotides read TGTGCCAGCAGAGATACACGCGGGGGTACGCAGTATTTT. Protein: CASRDTRGGTQYF.

This clone was counted only a few times. The genes are TRBV4-1 and TRBJ2-4; the D is unclear. The CDR3 totals 11 residues. Germline CDR1 reads MGHRA; CDR2 reads YSYEKL. V was cut by 3 bases and J by 8 bases, with 5 bases left in between. The CDR3 DNA reads TGCGCCAGCAGCCACTTGGACATTCAGTACTTC. Protein sequence: CASSHLDIQYF.

This chain uses TRBV5-1 with TRBJ1-1; D gene unclear. Looked up from germline, CDR1 is SGHRS and CDR2 is YFSETQ. The ends were cut back, 1 base at V and 1 base at J, with 8 bases in the middle. The length of the CDR3 is 14 residues. Written as DNA, the CDR3 is TGCGCCAGCAGCTTGTTCTCTGGGAACACTGAAGCTTTCTTT. This codes for CASSLFSGNTEAFF.

This chain uses TRBV6-5 with TRBJ1-2; 9 bases are a match to TRBD1. J was trimmed by 7 bases and V by 5 bases; bases with no gene match: 5. The germline V gene encodes CDR1 MNHEY and CDR2 SVGAGI. This CDR3 spans 13 amino acids. CDR3 amino acids: CASSGTGSSGYTF. The CDR3 region has the DNA TGTGCCAGCAGTGGGACAGGGAGTAGTGGCTACACCTTC.